This TCR beta chain came from a study of Graves' ophthalmopathy and Graves' hyperthyroidism. V was pared by 4 bases and J by 0 bases, with 8 bases of the junction left unmatched. CDR3 length: 16 amino acids. A single count supports this clonotype. RNA transcripts were the template, and TCR beta CDR3 regions were amplified from them. Investigators did first-round RT-PCR with HTBI primers, then second-round multiplex PCR. In TCRdb, the multiplex PCR reads were re-called with MiXCR into one record per CDR3 protein. This table holds 210,000 or so distinct CDR3 sequences, 25% to 30% found once. Sequencing was done on a sample of peripheral blood. This clonotype was sampled from a man over 45 with Graves' ophthalmopathy. This chain links TRBV12-3 or TRBV12-4 with TRBJ1-2; TRBD1 aligns across 7 bases. CDR3 coding DNA: TGTGCCAGCAGTTCGACAGGGAGTGACGCTAACTATGGCTACACCTTC. It is translated as CASSSTGSDANYGYTF.